The clone carrying this T cell receptor beta chain was counted only a few times. Its specificity is not known. These data come from a study of beta chain features in type 1 diabetes. About the study: Patients shared similar age, gender and cell yields with healthy donors.

General study points: Type 1 diabetes patients showed fewer insertions and more deletions at VDJ junctions.

All of the isolated RNA was reverse transcribed, so expressed TCRB transcripts were sequenced. Assay: immunoSEQ multiplex PCR; the TCRdb copy retains only in-frame clones and omits some. This sample carries over 120,000 clones, over 9.5% of them seen once, and the ten largest clones take 1.3%. The receptor was derived from a man in his late teens or twenties in good health. Sequencing was performed on naive CD4+ T cells from blood.

In DNA form, the CDR3 reads TGTGCCAGCAATACAGATTCCTACGAGCAGTACTTC. Translated, it gives CASNTDSYEQYF. This chain connects TRBV2 to TRBJ2-7, with D unresolved. The length of the CDR3 is 12 residues. The V gene lost 7 bases and the J gene lost 1 base, with 8 bases spanning the gap. Germline V lookup: CDR1 SNHLY, CDR2 FYNNEI. The entire variable domain, with the rest obtained from reference TRBV2 and TRBJ2-7, is as follows: EPEVTQTPSHQVTQMGQEVILRCVPISNHLYFYWYRQILGQKVEFLVSFYNNEISEKSEIFDDQFSVERPDGSNFTLKIRSTKLEDSAMYFCASNTDSYEQYFGPGTRLTVT.